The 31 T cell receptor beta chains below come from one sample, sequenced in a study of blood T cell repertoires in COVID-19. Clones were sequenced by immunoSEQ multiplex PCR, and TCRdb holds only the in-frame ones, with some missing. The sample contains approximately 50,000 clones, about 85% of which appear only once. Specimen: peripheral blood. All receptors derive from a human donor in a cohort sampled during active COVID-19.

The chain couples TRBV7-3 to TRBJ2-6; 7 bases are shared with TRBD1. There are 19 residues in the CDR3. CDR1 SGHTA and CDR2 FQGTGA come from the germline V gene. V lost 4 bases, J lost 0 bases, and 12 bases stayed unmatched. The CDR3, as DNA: TGTGCCAGCAGCTCCCTGGGGCAGGGGGAATACTCTGGGGCCAACGTCCTGACTTTC. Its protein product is CASSSLGQGEYSGANVLTF.

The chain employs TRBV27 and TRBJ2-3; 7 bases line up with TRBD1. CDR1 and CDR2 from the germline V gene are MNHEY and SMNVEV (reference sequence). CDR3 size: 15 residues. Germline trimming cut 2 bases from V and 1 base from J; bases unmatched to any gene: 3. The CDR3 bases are TGTGCCAGCAGTTTAATAGGGACAGGCACAGATACGCAGTATTTT. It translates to CASSLIGTGTDTQYF.

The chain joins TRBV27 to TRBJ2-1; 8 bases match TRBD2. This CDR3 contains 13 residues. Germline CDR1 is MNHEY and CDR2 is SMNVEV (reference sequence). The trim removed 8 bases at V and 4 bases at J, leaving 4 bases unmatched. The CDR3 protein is CASLGLAYNEQFF. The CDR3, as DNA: TGTGCCAGCCTCGGACTAGCTTACAATGAGCAGTTCTTC.

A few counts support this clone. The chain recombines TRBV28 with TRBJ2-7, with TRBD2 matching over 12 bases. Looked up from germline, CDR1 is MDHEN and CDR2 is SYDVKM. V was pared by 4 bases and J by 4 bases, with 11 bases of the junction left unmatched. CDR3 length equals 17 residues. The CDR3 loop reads CASSSGLAGRGGYEQYF. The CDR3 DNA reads TGTGCCAGCAGTTCAGGACTAGCGGGACGGGGAGGGTACGAGCAGTACTTC.

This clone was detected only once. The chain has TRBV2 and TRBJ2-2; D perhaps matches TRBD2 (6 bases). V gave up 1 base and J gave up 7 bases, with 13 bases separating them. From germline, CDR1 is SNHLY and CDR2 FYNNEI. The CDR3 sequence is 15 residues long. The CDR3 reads CASSEGWGGDGELFF. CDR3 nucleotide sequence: TGTGCCAGCAGTGAAGGGTGGGGAGGTGACGGGGAGCTGTTTTTT.

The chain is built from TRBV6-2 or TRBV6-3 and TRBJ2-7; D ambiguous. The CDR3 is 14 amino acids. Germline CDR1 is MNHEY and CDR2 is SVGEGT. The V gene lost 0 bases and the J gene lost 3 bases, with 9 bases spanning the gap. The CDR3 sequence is CASSYSPGGYEQYF. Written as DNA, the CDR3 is TGTGCCAGCAGTTACTCTCCCGGTGGCTACGAGCAGTACTTC.

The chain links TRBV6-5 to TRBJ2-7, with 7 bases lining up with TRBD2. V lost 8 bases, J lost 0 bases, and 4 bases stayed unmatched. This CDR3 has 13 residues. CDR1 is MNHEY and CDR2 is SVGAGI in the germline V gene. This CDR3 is CASGAGSSYEQYF. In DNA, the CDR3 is TGTGCCAGCGGAGCGGGAAGCTCCTACGAGCAGTACTTC.

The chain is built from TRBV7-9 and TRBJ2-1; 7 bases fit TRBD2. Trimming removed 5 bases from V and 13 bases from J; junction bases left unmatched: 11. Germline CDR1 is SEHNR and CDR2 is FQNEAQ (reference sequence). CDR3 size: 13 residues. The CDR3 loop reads CASSKTSGNLQFF. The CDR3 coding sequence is TGTGCCAGCAGCAAAACCAGCGGGAATCTACAGTTCTTC.

In DNA form, the CDR3 reads TGTGCCTGGAGTGTACAGGGAACTAGCAATCAGCCCCAGCATTTT. Residues: CAWSVQGTSNQPQHF. J is TRBJ1-5 and V is TRBV30; perhaps TRBD1 as D (6 bases). The V gene's germline CDR1 is GTSNPN and CDR2 SVGIG (reference sequence). Deletions cut 0 bases from V and 0 bases from J, with 9 bases between. The length of the CDR3 is 15 residues.

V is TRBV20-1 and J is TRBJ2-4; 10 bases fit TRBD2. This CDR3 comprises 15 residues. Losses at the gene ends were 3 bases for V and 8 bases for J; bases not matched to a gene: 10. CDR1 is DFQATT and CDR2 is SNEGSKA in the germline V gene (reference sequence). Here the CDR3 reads CSASASSGSRDIQYF. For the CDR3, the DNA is TGCAGTGCTAGTGCTTCTAGCGGGAGTCGGGACATTCAGTACTTC.

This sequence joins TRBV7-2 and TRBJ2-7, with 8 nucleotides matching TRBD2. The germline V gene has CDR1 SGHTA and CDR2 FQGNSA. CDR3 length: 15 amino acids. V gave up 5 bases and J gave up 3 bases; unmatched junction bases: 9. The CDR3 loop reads CASSARLATFYEQYF. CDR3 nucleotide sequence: TGTGCCAGCAGCGCCAGACTAGCGACCTTCTACGAGCAGTACTTC.

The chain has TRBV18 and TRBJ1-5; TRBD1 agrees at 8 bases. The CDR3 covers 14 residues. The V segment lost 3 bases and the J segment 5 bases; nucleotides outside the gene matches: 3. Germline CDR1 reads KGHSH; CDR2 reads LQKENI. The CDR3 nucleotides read TGTGCCAGCTCACCGCAGACAGGGGATCAGCCCCAGCATTTT. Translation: CASSPQTGDQPQHF.

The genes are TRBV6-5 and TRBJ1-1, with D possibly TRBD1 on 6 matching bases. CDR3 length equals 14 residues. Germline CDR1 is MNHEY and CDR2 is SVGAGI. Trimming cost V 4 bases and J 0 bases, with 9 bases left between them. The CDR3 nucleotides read TGTGCCAGCAGTTGGGGGACATTGAACACTGAAGCTTTCTTT. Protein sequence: CASSWGTLNTEAFF.

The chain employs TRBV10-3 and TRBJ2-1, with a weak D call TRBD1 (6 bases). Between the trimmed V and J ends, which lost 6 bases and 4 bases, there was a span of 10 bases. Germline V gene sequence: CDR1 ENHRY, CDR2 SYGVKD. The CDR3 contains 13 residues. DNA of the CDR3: TGTGCCATCAGCCGGGACATTTACAATGAGCAGTTCTTC. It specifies CAISRDIYNEQFF.

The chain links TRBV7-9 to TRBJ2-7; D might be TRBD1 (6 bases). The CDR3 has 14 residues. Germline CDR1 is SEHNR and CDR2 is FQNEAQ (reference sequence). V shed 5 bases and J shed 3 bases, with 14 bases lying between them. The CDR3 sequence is CASSLRQERYEQYF. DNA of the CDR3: TGTGCCAGCAGCCTTCGACAGGAGCGCTACGAGCAGTACTTC.

The CDR3, as DNA: TGCGCCAGCAGCTTGGACAGGGCCTCCTACAATGAGCAGTTCTTC. Protein sequence: CASSLDRASYNEQFF. This chain connects TRBV5-1 to TRBJ2-1; a weak D match, TRBD1 (6 bases). The CDR3 contains 15 residues. Germline V gene sequence: CDR1 SGHRS, CDR2 YFSETQ. V was trimmed by 0 bases and J by 0 bases, leaving 7 bases between them.

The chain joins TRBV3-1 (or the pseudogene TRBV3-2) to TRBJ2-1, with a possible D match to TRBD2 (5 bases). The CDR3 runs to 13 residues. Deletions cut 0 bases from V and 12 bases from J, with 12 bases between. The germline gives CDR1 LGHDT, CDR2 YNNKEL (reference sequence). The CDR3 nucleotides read TGTGCCAGCAGCCAAGACTCGGCGCGGGTGCAGTTCTTC. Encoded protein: CASSQDSARVQFF.

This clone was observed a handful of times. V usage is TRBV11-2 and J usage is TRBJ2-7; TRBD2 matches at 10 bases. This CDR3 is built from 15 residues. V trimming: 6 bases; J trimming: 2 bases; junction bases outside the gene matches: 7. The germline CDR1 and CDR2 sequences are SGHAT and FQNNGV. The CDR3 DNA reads TGTGCCAGCAGGGGACTAGCGAGCCGACCCTACGAGCAGTACTTC. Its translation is CASRGLASRPYEQYF.

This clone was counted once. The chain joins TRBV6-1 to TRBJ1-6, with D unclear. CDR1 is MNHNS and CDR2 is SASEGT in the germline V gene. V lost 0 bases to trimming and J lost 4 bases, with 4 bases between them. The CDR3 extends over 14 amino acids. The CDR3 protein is CASSEASYNSPLHF. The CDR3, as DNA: TGTGCCAGCAGTGAAGCTTCGTATAATTCACCCCTCCACTTT.

CDR3 coding DNA: TGTGCCAGCAGTCCACAGCCCACAGTCTTCAATGAGCAGTTCTTC. This encodes CASSPQPTVFNEQFF. The chain links TRBV6-5 to TRBJ2-1; no definite D call. In germline, CDR1 is MNHEY, CDR2 SVGAGI. This CDR3 contains 15 residues. Trimming shortened V by 5 bases and J by 6 bases, and 17 bases separated the two germline ends.

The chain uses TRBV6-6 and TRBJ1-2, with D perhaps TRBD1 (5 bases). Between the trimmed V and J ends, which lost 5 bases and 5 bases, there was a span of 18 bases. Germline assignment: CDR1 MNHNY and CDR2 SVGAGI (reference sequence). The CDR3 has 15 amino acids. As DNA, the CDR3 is TGTGCCAGCAGTATCCCCCGGGACTCAGAATATGGCTACACCTTC. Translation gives CASSIPRDSEYGYTF.

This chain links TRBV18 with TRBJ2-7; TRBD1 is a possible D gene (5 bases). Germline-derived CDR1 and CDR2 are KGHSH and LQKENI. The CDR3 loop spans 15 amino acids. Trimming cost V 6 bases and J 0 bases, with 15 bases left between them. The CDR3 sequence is CASSQEQGGSYEQYF. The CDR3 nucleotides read TGTGCCAGCTCCCAAGAGCAGGGCGGCTCCTACGAGCAGTACTTC.

The chain's CDR3 is CASSELLPGTARAGGYTF. Written as DNA, the CDR3 is TGTGCCAGCAGTGAATTACTCCCCGGGACAGCGAGAGCTGGTGGCTACACCTTC. The chain links TRBV2 to TRBJ1-2; 7 bases are a match to TRBD1. Trimming removed 2 bases from V and 7 bases from J; junction bases left unmatched: 19. The CDR3 is 18 amino acids. Germline CDR1 and CDR2: SNHLY and FYNNEI.

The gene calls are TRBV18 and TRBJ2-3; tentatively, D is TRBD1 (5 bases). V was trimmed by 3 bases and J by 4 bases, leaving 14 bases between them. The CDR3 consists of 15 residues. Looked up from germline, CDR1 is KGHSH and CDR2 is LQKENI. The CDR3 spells CASSPVQDVADTQYF. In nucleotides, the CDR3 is TGTGCCAGCTCACCCGTACAGGATGTCGCAGATACGCAGTATTTT.

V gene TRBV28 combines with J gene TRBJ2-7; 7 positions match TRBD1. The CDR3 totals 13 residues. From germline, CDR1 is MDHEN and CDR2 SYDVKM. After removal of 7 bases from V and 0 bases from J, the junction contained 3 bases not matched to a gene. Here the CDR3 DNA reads TGTGCCAGCATACAGGGGAGCTCCTACGAGCAGTACTTC. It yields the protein CASIQGSSYEQYF.

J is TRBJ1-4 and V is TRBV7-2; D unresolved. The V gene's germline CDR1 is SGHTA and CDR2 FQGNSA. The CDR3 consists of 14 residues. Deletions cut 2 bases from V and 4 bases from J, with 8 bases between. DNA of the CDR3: TGTGCCAGCAGCTTACAGGTCTATAATGAAAAACTGTTTTTT. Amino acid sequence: CASSLQVYNEKLFF. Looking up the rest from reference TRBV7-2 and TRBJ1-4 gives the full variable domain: GAGVSQSPSNKVTEKGKDVELRCDPISGHTALYWYRQSLGQGLEFLIYFQGNSAPDKSGLPSDRFSAERTGGSVSTLTIQRTQQEDSAVYLCASSLQVYNEKLFFGSGTQLSVL.

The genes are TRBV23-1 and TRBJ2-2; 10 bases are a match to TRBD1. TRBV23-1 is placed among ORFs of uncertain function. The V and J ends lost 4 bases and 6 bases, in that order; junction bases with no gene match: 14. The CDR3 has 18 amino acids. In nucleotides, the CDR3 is TGCGCCAGCAGTCTCCCGACAGGGGGCTCGGCCGGACCCGGGGAGCTGTTTTTT. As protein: CASSLPTGGSAGPGELFF.

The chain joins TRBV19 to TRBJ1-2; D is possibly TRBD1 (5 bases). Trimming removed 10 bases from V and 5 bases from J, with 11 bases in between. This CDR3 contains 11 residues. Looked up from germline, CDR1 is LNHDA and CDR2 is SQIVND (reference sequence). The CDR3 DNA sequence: TGTGCCATTGGGGCGTGGTATGGCTACACCTTC. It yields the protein CAIGAWYGYTF.

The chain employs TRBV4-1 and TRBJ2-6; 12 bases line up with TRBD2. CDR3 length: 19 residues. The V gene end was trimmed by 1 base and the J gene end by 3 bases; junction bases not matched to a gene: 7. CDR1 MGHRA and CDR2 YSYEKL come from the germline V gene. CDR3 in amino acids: CASSQGLAGVLSGANVLTF. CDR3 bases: TGCGCCAGCAGCCAAGGACTAGCGGGAGTATTAAGTGGGGCCAACGTCCTGACTTTC.

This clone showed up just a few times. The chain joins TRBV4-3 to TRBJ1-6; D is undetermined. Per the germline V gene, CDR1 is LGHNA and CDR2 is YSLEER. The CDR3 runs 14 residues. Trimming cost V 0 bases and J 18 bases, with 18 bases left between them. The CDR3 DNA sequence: TGCGCCAGCAGCCAAGATAACGGTCTGGCGGCCTCCCACTTT. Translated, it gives CASSQDNGLAASHF.

CDR3 residues: CASSPTTDYEQYF. The CDR3 DNA sequence: TGTGCCAGCTCACCAACGACAGATTACGAGCAGTACTTC. V is TRBV18 and J is TRBJ2-7; tentative D call: TRBD1 (5 bases). Germline CDR1 reads KGHSH; CDR2 reads LQKENI. V gave up 2 bases and J gave up 4 bases, with 9 bases separating them. CDR3 size: 13 residues.